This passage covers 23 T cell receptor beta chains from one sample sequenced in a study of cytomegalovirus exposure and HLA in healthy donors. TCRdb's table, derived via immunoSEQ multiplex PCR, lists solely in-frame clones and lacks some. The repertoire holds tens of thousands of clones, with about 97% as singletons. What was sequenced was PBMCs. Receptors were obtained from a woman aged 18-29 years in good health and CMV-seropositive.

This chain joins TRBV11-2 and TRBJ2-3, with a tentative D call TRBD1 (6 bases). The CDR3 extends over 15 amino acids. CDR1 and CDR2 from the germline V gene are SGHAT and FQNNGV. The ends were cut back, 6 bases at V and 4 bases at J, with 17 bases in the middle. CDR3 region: CASSRDILRPDTQYF. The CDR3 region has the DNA TGTGCCAGCAGTAGGGACATCCTCCGGCCAGATACGCAGTATTTT.

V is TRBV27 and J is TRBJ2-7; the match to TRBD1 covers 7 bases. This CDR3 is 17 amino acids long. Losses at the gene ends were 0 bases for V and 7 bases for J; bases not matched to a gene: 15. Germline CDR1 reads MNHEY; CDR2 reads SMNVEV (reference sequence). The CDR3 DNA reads TGTGCCAGCAGTTTATCCTATGGGACAGCTCTAATCAGGGAGCAGTACTTC. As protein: CASSLSYGTALIREQYF.

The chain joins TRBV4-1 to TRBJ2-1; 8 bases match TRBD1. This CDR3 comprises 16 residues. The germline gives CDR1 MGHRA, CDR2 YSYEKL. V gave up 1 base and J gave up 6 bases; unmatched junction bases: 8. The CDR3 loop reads CASSQARLDRVNEQFF. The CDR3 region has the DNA TGCGCCAGCAGCCAAGCAAGATTGGACAGGGTCAATGAGCAGTTCTTC.

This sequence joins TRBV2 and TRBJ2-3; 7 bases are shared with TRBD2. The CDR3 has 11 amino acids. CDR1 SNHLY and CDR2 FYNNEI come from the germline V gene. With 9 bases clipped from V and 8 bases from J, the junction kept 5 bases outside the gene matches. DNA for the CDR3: TGTGCCAGTCCTGGGGGGGGTACGCAGTATTTT. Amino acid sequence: CASPGGGTQYF.

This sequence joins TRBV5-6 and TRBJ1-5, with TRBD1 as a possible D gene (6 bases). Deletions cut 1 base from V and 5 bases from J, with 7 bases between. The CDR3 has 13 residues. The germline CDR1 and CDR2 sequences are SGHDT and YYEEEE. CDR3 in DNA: TGTGCCAGCAGCTTGACAGGGCATCAGCCCCAGCATTTT. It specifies CASSLTGHQPQHF.

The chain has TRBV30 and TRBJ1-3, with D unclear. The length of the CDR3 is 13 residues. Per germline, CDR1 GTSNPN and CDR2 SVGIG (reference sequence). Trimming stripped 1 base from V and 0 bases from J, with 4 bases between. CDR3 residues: CAWSAGSGNTIYF. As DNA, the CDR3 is TGTGCCTGGAGTGCGGGCTCTGGAAACACCATATATTTT. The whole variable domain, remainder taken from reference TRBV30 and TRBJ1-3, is SQTIHQWPATLVQPVGSPLSLECTVEGTSNPNLYWYRQAAGRGLQLLFYSVGIGQISSEVPQNLSASRPQDRQFILSSKKLLLSDSGFYLCAWSAGSGNTIYFGEGSWLTVV.

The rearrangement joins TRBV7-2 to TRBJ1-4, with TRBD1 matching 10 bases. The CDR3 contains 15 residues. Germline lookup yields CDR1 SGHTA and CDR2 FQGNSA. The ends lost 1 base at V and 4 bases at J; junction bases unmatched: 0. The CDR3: CASSLGTGGNEKLFF. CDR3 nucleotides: TGTGCCAGCAGCTTAGGGACAGGGGGTAATGAAAAACTGTTTTTT. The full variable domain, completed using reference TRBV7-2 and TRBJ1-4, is GAGVSQSPSNKVTEKGKDVELRCDPISGHTALYWYRQSLGQGLEFLIYFQGNSAPDKSGLPSDRFSAERTGGSVSTLTIQRTQQEDSAVYLCASSLGTGGNEKLFFGSGTQLSVL.

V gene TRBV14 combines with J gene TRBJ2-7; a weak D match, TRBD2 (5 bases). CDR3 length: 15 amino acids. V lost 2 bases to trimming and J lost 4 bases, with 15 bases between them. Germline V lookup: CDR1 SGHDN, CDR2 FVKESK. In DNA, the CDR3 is TGTGCCAGCAGCCAAACCCCACAGCCGGGATACGAGCAGTACTTC. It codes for CASSQTPQPGYEQYF.

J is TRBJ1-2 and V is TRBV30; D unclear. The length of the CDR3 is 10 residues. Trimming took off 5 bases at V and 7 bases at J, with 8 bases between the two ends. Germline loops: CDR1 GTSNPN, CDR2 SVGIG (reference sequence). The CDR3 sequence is CAWGPGGYTF. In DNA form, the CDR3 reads TGTGCCTGGGGGCCCGGTGGCTACACCTTC.

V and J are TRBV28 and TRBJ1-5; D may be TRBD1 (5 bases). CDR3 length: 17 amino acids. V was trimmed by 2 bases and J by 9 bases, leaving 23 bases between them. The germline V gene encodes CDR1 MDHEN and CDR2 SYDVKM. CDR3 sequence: CASSLGGAPRGYLPQHF. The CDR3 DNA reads TGTGCCAGCAGTTTAGGCGGGGCGCCCCGCGGCTATCTGCCCCAGCATTTT. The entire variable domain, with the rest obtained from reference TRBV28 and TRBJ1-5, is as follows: DVKVTQSSRYLVKRTGEKVFLECVQDMDHENMFWYRQDPGLGLRLIYFSYDVKMKEKGDIPEGYSVSREKKERFSLILESASTNQTSMYLCASSLGGAPRGYLPQHFGDGTRLSIL.

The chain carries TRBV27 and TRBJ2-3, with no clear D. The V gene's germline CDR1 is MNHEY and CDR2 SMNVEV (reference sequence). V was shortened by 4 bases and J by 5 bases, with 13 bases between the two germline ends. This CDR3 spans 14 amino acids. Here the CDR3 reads CASSSNHPRDTQYF. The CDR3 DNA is TGTGCCAGCAGTTCTAACCACCCCCGAGATACGCAGTATTTT.

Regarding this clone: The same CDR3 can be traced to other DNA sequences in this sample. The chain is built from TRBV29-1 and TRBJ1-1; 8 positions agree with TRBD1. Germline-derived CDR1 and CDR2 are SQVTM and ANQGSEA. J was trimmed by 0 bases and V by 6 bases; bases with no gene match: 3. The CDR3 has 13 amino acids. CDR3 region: CSVRTGMNTEAFF. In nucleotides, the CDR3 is TGCAGCGTCAGGACAGGGATGAACACTGAAGCTTTCTTT. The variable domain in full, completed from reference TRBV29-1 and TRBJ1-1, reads SAVISQKPSRDICQRGTSLTIQCQVDSQVTMMFWYRQQPGQSLTLIATANQGSEATYESGFVIDKFPISRPNLTFSTLTVSNMSPEDSSIYLCSVRTGMNTEAFFGQGTRLTVV.

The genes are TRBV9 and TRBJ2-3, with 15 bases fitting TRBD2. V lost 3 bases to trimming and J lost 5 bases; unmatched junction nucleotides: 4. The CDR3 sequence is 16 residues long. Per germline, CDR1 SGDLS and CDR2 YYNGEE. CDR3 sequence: CASSAGTSGRQDTQYF. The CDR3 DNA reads TGTGCCAGCAGCGCCGGGACTAGCGGGAGGCAAGATACGCAGTATTTT.

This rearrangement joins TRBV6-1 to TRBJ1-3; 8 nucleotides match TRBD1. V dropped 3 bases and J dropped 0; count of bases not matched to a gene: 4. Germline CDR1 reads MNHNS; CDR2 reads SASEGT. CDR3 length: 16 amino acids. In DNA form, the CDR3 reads TGTGCCAGCAGTGATGACAGGGGTGGCTCTGGAAACACCATATATTTT. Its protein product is CASSDDRGGSGNTIYF.

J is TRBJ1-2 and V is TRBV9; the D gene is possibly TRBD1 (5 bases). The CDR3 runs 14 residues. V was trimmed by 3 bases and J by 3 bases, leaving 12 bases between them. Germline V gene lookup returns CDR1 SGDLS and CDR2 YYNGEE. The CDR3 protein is CASSASGGDYGYTF. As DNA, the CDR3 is TGTGCCAGCAGCGCCAGTGGGGGGGACTATGGCTACACCTTC.

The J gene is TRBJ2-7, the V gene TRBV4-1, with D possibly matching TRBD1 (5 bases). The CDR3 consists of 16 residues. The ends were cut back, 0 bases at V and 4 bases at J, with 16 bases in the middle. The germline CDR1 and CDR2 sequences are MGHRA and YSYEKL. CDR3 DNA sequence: TGCGCCAGCAGCCAAGATAGTGAGCAGGGTACGTACGAGCAGTACTTC. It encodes CASSQDSEQGTYEQYF.

CDR3 DNA sequence: TGTGCCAGCTCACTTTATACACAGGGAATCGAGCTAGCAGATACGCAGTATTTT. It specifies CASSLYTQGIELADTQYF. The chain employs TRBV18 and TRBJ2-3, with D perhaps TRBD1 (6 bases). The CDR3 spans 18 residues. Germline CDR1 reads KGHSH; CDR2 reads LQKENI. Trimming removed 4 bases at V and 4 bases at J, with 24 bases between.

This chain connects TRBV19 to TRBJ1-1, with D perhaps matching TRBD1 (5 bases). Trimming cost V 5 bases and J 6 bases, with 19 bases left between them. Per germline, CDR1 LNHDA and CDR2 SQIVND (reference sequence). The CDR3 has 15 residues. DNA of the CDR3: TGTGCCAGTAGTGCATCGTTAGGGGCTATCCCTGAAGCTTTCTTT. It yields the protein CASSASLGAIPEAFF.

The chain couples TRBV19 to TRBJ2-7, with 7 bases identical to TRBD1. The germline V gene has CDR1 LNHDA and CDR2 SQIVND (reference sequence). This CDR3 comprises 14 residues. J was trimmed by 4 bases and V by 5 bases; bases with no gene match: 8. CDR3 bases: TGTGCCAGTAGTGGAATAGGGGGCTTATACGAGCAGTACTTC. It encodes CASSGIGGLYEQYF.

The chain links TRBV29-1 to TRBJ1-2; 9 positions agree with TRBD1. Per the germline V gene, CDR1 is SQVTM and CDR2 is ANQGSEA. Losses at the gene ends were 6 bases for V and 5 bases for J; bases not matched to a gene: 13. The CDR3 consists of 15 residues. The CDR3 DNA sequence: TGCAGCGTCCCAACAAAAGACAGGGGGGTGTATGGCTACACCTTC. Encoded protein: CSVPTKDRGVYGYTF.

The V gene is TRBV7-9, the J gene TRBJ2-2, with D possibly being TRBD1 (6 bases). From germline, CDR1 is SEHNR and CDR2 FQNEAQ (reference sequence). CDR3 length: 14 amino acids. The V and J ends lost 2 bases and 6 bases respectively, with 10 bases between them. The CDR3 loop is CASSLYEGAGELFF. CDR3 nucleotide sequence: TGTGCCAGCAGCTTATACGAGGGGGCCGGGGAGCTGTTTTTT.

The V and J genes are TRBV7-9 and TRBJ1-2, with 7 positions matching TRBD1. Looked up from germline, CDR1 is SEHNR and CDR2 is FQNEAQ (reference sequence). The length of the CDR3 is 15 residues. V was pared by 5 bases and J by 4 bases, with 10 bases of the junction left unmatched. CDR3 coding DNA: TGTGCCAGCAGCGGGAAGACAGGGCATCTCTATGGCTACACCTTC. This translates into CASSGKTGHLYGYTF.

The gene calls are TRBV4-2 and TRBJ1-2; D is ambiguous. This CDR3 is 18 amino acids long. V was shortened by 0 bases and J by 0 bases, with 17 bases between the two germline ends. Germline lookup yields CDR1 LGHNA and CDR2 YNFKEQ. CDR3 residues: CASSQDFVGRRANYGYTF. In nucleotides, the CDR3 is TGTGCCAGCAGCCAAGATTTCGTCGGTAGGAGGGCTAACTATGGCTACACCTTC.